The 5 T cell receptor beta chains in this list originate from one sample, sequenced in a study of regulatory T cells in long-lasting Graves disease. Construction of TCR beta libraries relied on iRepertoire HTBI primers and on Arm-PCR targeting CDR3 regions. TCRdb called the multiplex PCR reads again in MiXCR, with one record for every CDR3 protein. Of a few hundred thousand distinct CDR3 sequences in the sample, 20% to 25% were seen once. Time point denoted: persistent/refractory GD, antithyroid drugs over 5 years with positive TRAb. The TCR library was prepared using RNA isolated from PBMCs. This specimen was peripheral blood mononuclear cells (PBMCs), taken when the disease was refractory, from a patient treated with antithyroid drugs. The origin of the receptors is a female donor with Graves disease.

The table lists this clonotype with many counts. V and J are TRBV20-1 and TRBJ2-7; 13 bases match TRBD2. Germline V lookup: CDR1 DFQATT, CDR2 SNEGSKA (reference sequence). This CDR3 has 15 residues. The ends lost 3 bases at V and 0 bases at J; junction bases unmatched: 2. The CDR3 sequence is CSARGLAGISYEQYF. CDR3 bases: TGCAGTGCTAGGGGACTAGCGGGGATCTCCTACGAGCAGTACTTC.

This clonotype was counted ten times or more. The rearrangement uses TRBV20-1 and TRBJ2-1, with D unresolved. Germline CDR1 and CDR2: DFQATT and SNEGSKA (reference sequence). CDR3 length: 14 amino acids. V was cut by 1 base and J by 2 bases, with 9 bases left in between. In DNA, the CDR3 is TGCAGTGCTAGAGTTCGGCAGACCTACAATGAGCAGTTCTTC. Protein: CSARVRQTYNEQFF.

This clonotype has just a few counts. The gene calls are TRBV7-2 and TRBJ2-7, with D tentatively TRBD1 (5 bases). This CDR3 has 12 amino acids. CDR1 and CDR2 (germline): SGHTA, FQGNSA. Trimming took off 9 bases at V and 2 bases at J, with 11 bases between the two ends. In DNA form, the CDR3 reads TGTGCCAGTCAGCAGGGTACCTACGAGCAGTACTTC. This codes for CASQQGTYEQYF.

This clonotype was detected many times. The gene calls are TRBV6-5 and TRBJ2-5; a weak D match, TRBD1 (6 bases). Germline V lookup: CDR1 MNHEY, CDR2 SVGAGI. The CDR3 covers 15 residues. V was trimmed by 0 bases and J by 5 bases, leaving 13 bases between them. In nucleotides, the CDR3 is TGTGCCAGCAGTTACTCGACAGGCTCGGTGGAGACCCAGTACTTC. It is translated as CASSYSTGSVETQYF.

J is TRBJ2-1 and V is TRBV20-1; 8 bases align to TRBD2. V dropped 3 bases and J dropped 8; count of bases not matched to a gene: 3. CDR1 and CDR2 from the germline V gene are DFQATT and SNEGSKA (reference sequence). The CDR3 has 12 amino acids. This CDR3 is CSARGLGYEQFF. CDR3 nucleotide sequence: TGCAGTGCTAGGGGACTAGGGTATGAGCAGTTCTTC.